This TCR beta chain was identified during a study of blood T cell repertoires in COVID-19. In the study overall: COVID-19 samples collected from the United States, Italy and Spain covered acute and convalescent phases. PBMCs, B-cell-depleted T cells, or T cells provided the cDNA or gDNA that made up the material.

Per germline, CDR1 SNHLY and CDR2 FYNNEI. The CDR3 spans 12 residues. The V and J ends lost 4 bases and 7 bases respectively, with 8 bases between them. In the original analysis: Using reference gene primer amplification, nucleated cell counts were estimated. Clones were sequenced by immunoSEQ multiplex PCR, and TCRdb holds only the in-frame ones, with some missing. V and J calls and clone size come straight from that table; D and trimming were deduced from the DNA. Counted here are about 120,000 clones, roughly 80% occurring once; the ten biggest clones make up roughly 5.5%. Material: peripheral blood. The clonotype was recovered from a man between 60 and 75 years old with acute or convalescent COVID-19. V usage is TRBV2 and J usage is TRBJ1-5, with no clear D. The chain's CDR3 is CASSVPIQPQHF. CDR3 nucleotides: TGTGCCAGCAGTGTTCCCATCCAGCCCCAGCATTTT.